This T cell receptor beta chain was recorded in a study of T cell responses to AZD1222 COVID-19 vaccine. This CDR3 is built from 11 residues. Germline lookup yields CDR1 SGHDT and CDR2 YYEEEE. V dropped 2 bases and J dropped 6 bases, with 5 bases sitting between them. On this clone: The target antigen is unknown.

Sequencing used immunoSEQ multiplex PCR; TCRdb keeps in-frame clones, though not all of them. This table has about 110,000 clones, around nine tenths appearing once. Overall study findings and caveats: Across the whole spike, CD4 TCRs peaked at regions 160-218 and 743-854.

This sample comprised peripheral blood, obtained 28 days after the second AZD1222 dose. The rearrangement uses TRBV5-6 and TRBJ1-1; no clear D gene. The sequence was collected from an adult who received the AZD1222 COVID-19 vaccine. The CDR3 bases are TGTGCCAGCAGCTTCCATGCTGAAGCTTTCTTT. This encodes CASSFHAEAFF. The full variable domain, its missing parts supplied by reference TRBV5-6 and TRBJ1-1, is DAGVTQSPTHLIKTRGQQVTLRCSPKSGHDTVSWYQQALGQGPQFIFQYYEEEERQRGNFPDRFSGHQFPNYSSELNVNALLLGDSALYLCASSFHAEAFFGQGTRLTVV.